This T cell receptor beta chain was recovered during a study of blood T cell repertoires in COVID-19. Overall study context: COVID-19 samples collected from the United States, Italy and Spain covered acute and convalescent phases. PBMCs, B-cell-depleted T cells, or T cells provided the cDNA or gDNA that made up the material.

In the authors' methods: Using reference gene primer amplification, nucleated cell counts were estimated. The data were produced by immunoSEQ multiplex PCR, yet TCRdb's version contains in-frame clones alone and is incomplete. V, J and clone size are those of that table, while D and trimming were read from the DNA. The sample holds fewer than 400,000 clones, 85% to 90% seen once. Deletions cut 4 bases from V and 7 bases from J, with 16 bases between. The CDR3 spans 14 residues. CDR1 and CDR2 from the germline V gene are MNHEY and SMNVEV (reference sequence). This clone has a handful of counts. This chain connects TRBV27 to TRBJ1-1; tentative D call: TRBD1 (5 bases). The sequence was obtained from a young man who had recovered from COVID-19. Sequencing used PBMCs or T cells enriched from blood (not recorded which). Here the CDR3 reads CASSSGQGPSEAFF. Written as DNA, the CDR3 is TGTGCCAGCAGTTCTGGACAAGGCCCCAGTGAAGCTTTCTTT.